This TCR beta chain was sequenced during a study of blood T cells in healthy people across ages. Study-wide context: About one barcoded TCR beta cDNA was captured per two T cells.

A sample-barcoded 5' primer and a J-beta primer mix were used in a second PCR of roughly 7 to 11 cycles. Tagging of each cDNA molecule was performed by a template-switch adaptor with 12 random nucleotides. Each CDR3 protein gets one entry after TCRdb re-called the 5' RACE reads with MiXCR. The profile shows about 640,000 distinct CDR3 sequences, roughly 50% of them singletons. CDR3 length equals 13 residues. Trimming shortened V by 5 bases and J by 9 bases, and 17 bases separated the two germline ends. Germline values: CDR1 DFQATT, CDR2 SNEGSKA (reference sequence). Each donor supplied roughly 9 milliliters of peripheral blood.

The source is a man aged 55 to 70 in good health. Sequences were obtained from blood. The chain links TRBV20-1 to TRBJ2-1; D tentatively reads TRBD1 or TRBD2 (7 bases each). As DNA, the CDR3 is TGCAGTGCTGGTTCCGACAGGGAGGGTGAGCAGTTCTTC. Amino acids: CSAGSDREGEQFF.